A single sample is the source of the 21 T cell receptor beta chains below, sequenced in a study of T cell changes during pregnancy in multiple sclerosis. Method: immunoSEQ multiplex PCR; TCRdb's copy keeps in-frame clones and lacks some. The table records about 110,000 clones, about 90% of them present only once. This specimen consisted of peripheral blood, obtained before pregnancy. These receptor sequences come from a female donor with multiple sclerosis, enrolled in a pregnancy study.

The V gene is TRBV7-6, the J gene TRBJ1-4; D might be TRBD1 (5 bases). V gave up 5 bases and J gave up 8 bases, with 12 bases separating them. CDR3 length: 13 amino acids. The germline V gene has CDR1 SGHVS and CDR2 FNYEAQ. The CDR3, as DNA: TGTGCCAGCAGCCAAGCCAGGGAAGAAAAACTGTTTTTT. The encoded protein is CASSQAREEKLFF. The full variable domain, rest sourced from reference TRBV7-6 and TRBJ1-4, is GAGVSQSPRYKVTKRGQDVALRCDPISGHVSLYWYRQALGQGPEFLTYFNYEAQQDKSGLPNDRFSAERPEGSISTLTIQRTEQRDSAMYRCASSQAREEKLFFGSGTQLSVL.

The chain recombines TRBV5-5 with TRBJ1-3, with no clear D. From germline, CDR1 is SGHKS and CDR2 YYEKEE (reference sequence). V was trimmed by 0 bases and J by 0 bases, leaving 10 bases between them. The CDR3 totals 16 residues. CDR3 in amino acids: CASSLGALPSGNTIYF. The CDR3, as DNA: TGTGCCAGCAGCTTGGGCGCTTTGCCCTCTGGAAACACCATATATTTT. Supplemented by reference TRBV5-5 and TRBJ1-3, the full variable domain reads DAGVTQSPTHLIKTRGQQVTLRCSPISGHKSVSWYQQVLGQGPQFIFQYYEKEERGRGNFPDRFSARQFPNYSSELNVNALLLGDSALYLCASSLGALPSGNTIYFGEGSWLTVV.

The chain employs TRBV7-2 and TRBJ2-1, with 10 bases matching TRBD2. Losses at the gene ends were 5 bases for V and 4 bases for J; bases not matched to a gene: 14. In germline, CDR1 is SGHTA, CDR2 FQGNSA. This CDR3 is 18 amino acids long. The CDR3 sequence: CASSPVVAGGITYNEQFF. CDR3 nucleotide sequence: TGTGCCAGCAGCCCTGTAGTAGCGGGAGGTATTACTTACAATGAGCAGTTCTTC.

The chain recombines TRBV7-9 with TRBJ1-5; 7 nucleotides agree with TRBD1. The V and J ends lost 5 bases and 1 base, in that order; junction bases with no gene match: 2. From germline, CDR1 is SEHNR and CDR2 FQNEAQ (reference sequence). This CDR3 comprises 14 residues. CDR3 bases: TGTGCCAGCAGCGGGGGACAGAGCAATCAGCCCCAGCATTTT. Its translation: CASSGGQSNQPQHF. Using reference TRBV7-9 and TRBJ1-5 for the parts outside the CDR3, the full variable domain is DTGVSQNPRHKITKRGQNVTFRCDPISEHNRLYWYRQTLGQGPEFLTYFQNEAQLEKSRLLSDRFSAERPKGSFSTLEIQRTEQGDSAMYLCASSGGQSNQPQHFGDGTRLSIL.

V gene TRBV5-1 combines with J gene TRBJ2-3; TRBD2 aligns across 12 bases. V was clipped by 3 bases and J by 0 bases; unmatched bases: 5. Per germline, CDR1 SGHRS and CDR2 YFSETQ. This CDR3 region has 17 residues. CDR3 sequence: CASSWPLAGGSTDTQYF. The CDR3, as DNA: TGCGCCAGCAGCTGGCCGCTAGCGGGAGGGAGCACAGATACGCAGTATTTT.

The rearrangement joins TRBV6-6 to TRBJ1-5; D is perhaps TRBD1 (5 bases). In germline, CDR1 is MNHNY, CDR2 SVGAGI (reference sequence). This CDR3 spans 13 amino acids. Trimming removed 11 bases from V and 0 bases from J, with 11 bases in between. The CDR3 bases are TGTGCCGGGGCAGGGAATAGCAATCAGCCCCAGCATTTT. Protein product: CAGAGNSNQPQHF.

V gene TRBV5-1 combines with J gene TRBJ1-2, with TRBD1 matching 7 bases. In germline, CDR1 is SGHRS, CDR2 YFSETQ. V gave up 1 base and J gave up 3 bases; unmatched junction bases: 15. CDR3 size: 18 residues. CDR3 nucleotides: TGCGCCAGCAGCTTGCGGGCTGGTACCGGGACAGAGCACTATGGCTACACCTTC. Its protein product is CASSLRAGTGTEHYGYTF.

The gene calls are TRBV9 and TRBJ2-7; 7 bases line up with TRBD1. This CDR3 spans 14 amino acids. CDR1 and CDR2 from the germline V gene are SGDLS and YYNGEE. J gave up 0 bases and V 3 bases, and 3 bases lay outside the gene matches. CDR3 sequence: CASSARDSSYEQYF. In DNA form, the CDR3 reads TGTGCCAGCAGCGCCCGGGACAGCTCCTACGAGCAGTACTTC.

The CDR3 DNA reads as TGTGCCAGCAGCCCGCCGGGGAACGAGCAGTACTTC. This encodes CASSPPGNEQYF. The chain uses TRBV7-2 and TRBJ2-7, with a weak D call TRBD2 (5 bases). CDR1 SGHTA and CDR2 FQGNSA come from the germline V gene. Trimming cost V 5 bases and J 5 bases, with 10 bases left between them. The CDR3 is 12 residues long.

V usage is TRBV7-8 and J usage is TRBJ1-5; 8 bases fit TRBD1. The germline V gene has CDR1 SGHVS and CDR2 FQNEAQ. V gave up 2 bases and J gave up 6 bases; unmatched junction bases: 6. The length of the CDR3 is 15 residues. For the CDR3, the DNA is TGTGCCAGCAGCTTATCAGGGGGCGGCGGTCAGCCCCAGCATTTT. This encodes CASSLSGGGGQPQHF.

A few counts support this clone. The genes are TRBV27 and TRBJ2-7; 7 positions agree with TRBD2. The CDR3 totals 11 residues. Germline-derived CDR1 and CDR2 are MNHEY and SMNVEV (reference sequence). Losses at the gene ends were 4 bases for V and 6 bases for J; bases not matched to a gene: 0. As DNA, the CDR3 is TGTGCCAGCAGTTGGGGGGGCGAGCAGTACTTC. Encoded protein: CASSWGGEQYF.

The rearrangement joins TRBV7-9 to TRBJ1-2; 7 nucleotides line up with TRBD1. V was clipped by 5 bases and J by 0 bases; unmatched bases: 12. The V gene's germline CDR1 is SEHNR and CDR2 FQNEAQ (reference sequence). This CDR3 spans 17 amino acids. Here the CDR3 reads CASSLTPDRVPNYGYTF. The CDR3 region has the DNA TGTGCCAGCAGCCTTACCCCTGACAGGGTTCCTAACTATGGCTACACCTTC.

The chain uses TRBV5-1 and TRBJ2-7; 7 bases are a match to TRBD1. Germline CDR1 SGHRS, CDR2 YFSETQ. CDR3 length equals 18 residues. The V gene end was trimmed by 4 bases and the J gene end by 2 bases; junction bases not matched to a gene: 18. The CDR3 nucleotides read TGCGCCAGCAGCCTTACGATCACAGGGGCGACCTTGACCTACGAGCAGTACTTC. Its protein product is CASSLTITGATLTYEQYF.

This clone is a singleton in its sample. V and J are TRBV11-3 and TRBJ2-1; TRBD1 might be the D (6 bases). V lost 4 bases and J 4 bases, leaving 23 bases between the germline ends. CDR3 length: 18 residues. Germline values: CDR1 SGHNT, CDR2 YENEEA. The CDR3 DNA reads TGTGCCAGCAGCTCCTTGGATAGGTGGGCGACAGGATACAATGAGCAGTTCTTC. Translating gives CASSSLDRWATGYNEQFF.

The genes are TRBV21-1 and TRBJ1-5. TRBV21-1 is annotated as a pseudogene. The CDR3 sequence is 13 residues long. The CDR3 DNA follows: TGTGCCAGCAGGCGGGATAGCAATCAGCCCCAGCATTTT. It is translated as CASRRDSNQPQHF.

The chain carries TRBV4-3 and TRBJ2-7; D may be TRBD1 (6 bases). The V end lost 1 base, the J end lost 2 bases, and 9 bases lay between the germline ends. The CDR3 is 14 residues long. Per the germline V gene, CDR1 is LGHNA and CDR2 is YSLEER. CDR3: CASSQVEGAYEQYF. The CDR3 region has the DNA TGCGCCAGCAGCCAAGTAGAGGGGGCCTACGAGCAGTACTTC.

The chain employs TRBV14 and TRBJ2-1, with 10 nucleotides matching TRBD2. This CDR3 comprises 15 residues. Germline assignment: CDR1 SGHDN and CDR2 FVKESK. J was trimmed by 1 base and V by 6 bases; bases with no gene match: 3. The CDR3 here is CASRSSGGSYNEQFF. Written as DNA, the CDR3 is TGTGCCAGCAGATCTAGCGGGGGTTCCTACAATGAGCAGTTCTTC.

The V call is TRBV27, the J call TRBJ2-3; 7 bases match TRBD2. Trimming at V came to 0 bases and at J to 3 bases, leaving 6 bases not matched to a gene. This CDR3 contains 16 residues. Germline CDR1 reads MNHEY; CDR2 reads SMNVEV (reference sequence). In DNA, the CDR3 is TGTGCCAGCAGTTTATCAGGACTAGTCCCGACAGATACGCAGTATTTT. Translation gives CASSLSGLVPTDTQYF.

This clone has only a few counts. The CDR3 DNA follows: TGTGCCAGCAGTGAAGCTCCCGGCAGGGGCCGTAATTCACCCCTCCACTTT. Translation: CASSEAPGRGRNSPLHF. V gene TRBV6-1 combines with J gene TRBJ1-6, with D perhaps TRBD1 (6 bases). Germline V gene data show CDR1 as MNHNS and CDR2 as SASEGT. Trimming pared 0 bases from V and 6 bases from J, leaving 15 bases between. The CDR3 length is 17 residues.

This chain links TRBV15 with TRBJ2-7, with 7 nucleotides matching TRBD2. The CDR3 has 17 residues. The ends lost 4 bases at V and 3 bases at J; junction bases unmatched: 15. CDR1 and CDR2 (germline): LNHNV, YYDKDF (reference sequence). CDR3 sequence (DNA): TGTGCCACCAGCAACTACTCCATCCAGGGACTACGCTACGAGCAGTACTTC. Protein product: CATSNYSIQGLRYEQYF.

The V call is TRBV7-6, the J call TRBJ2-1; 16 bases fit TRBD2. V was clipped by 8 bases and J by 10 bases; unmatched bases: 14. In germline, CDR1 is SGHVS, CDR2 FNYEAQ. CDR3 length: 17 residues. The CDR3 nucleotides read TGTGCCAGCGGAGCAACCGGGACTAGCGGGAGGGCACCCGAGCAGTTCTTC. This gives the protein CASGATGTSGRAPEQFF.